This T cell receptor (beta chain) was recorded in a study of blood T cell repertoires in COVID-19. The assay was immunoSEQ multiplex PCR, and TCRdb's table has in-frame clones only and misses some. The sample shows 200,000 to 250,000 clones, roughly 80% of them seen only once. CDR1 is MDHEN and CDR2 is SYDVKM in the germline V gene. The CDR3 extends over 14 amino acids. The V end lost 10 bases, the J end lost 5 bases, and 18 bases lay between the germline ends. The TCR originated in a woman older than 75 with active or convalescent COVID-19. The chain carries TRBV28 and TRBJ1-5, with a tentative D call TRBD1 (5 bases). Source material: peripheral blood. This chain's CDR3 is CATTPAGIDQPQHF. The CDR3 DNA is TGTGCCACTACGCCGGCAGGGATAGATCAGCCCCAGCATTTT.